These 11 T cell receptor beta chains originate from one sample sequenced in a study of cytomegalovirus exposure and HLA in healthy donors. PCR amplification relied on 60 Vbeta primers (plus 13 Jbeta primers). The repertoire was sequenced with immunoSEQ multiplex PCR; TCRdb's copy has only in-frame clones and lacks some. The table has 150,000 to 200,000 clones, 70% to 90% seen once. The source material was PBMCs. These receptors originate from a man between 18 and 35 years old in good health and CMV-seropositive.

The DNA for the CDR3 is TGTGCCAGCAGGAGGACAGGGGGCCAAGAGACCCAGTACTTC. Translated, it gives CASRRTGGQETQYF. V gene TRBV6-5 combines with J gene TRBJ2-5; TRBD1 aligns across 10 bases. This CDR3 has 14 residues. With 6 bases clipped from V and 1 base from J, the junction kept 2 bases outside the gene matches. The germline V gene encodes CDR1 MNHEY and CDR2 SVGAGI.

The rearrangement links TRBV18 to TRBJ2-7; a weak D match, TRBD1 (6 bases). This CDR3 contains 14 residues. Germline V lookup: CDR1 KGHSH, CDR2 LQKENI. The V end was cut by 3 bases, the J end by 2 bases, with 11 bases between. The CDR3 DNA reads as TGTGCCAGCTCACCTACAACAGGGACCTACGAGCAGTACTTC. This translates into CASSPTTGTYEQYF. Full variable domain (missing parts from reference TRBV18 and TRBJ2-7): NAGVMQNPRHLVRRRGQEARLRCSPMKGHSHVYWYRQLPEEGLKFMVYLQKENIIDESGMPKERFSAEFPKEGPSILRIQQVVRGDSAAYFCASSPTTGTYEQYFGPGTRLTVT.

The chain uses TRBV2 and TRBJ2-7; D call uncertain. The germline gives CDR1 SNHLY, CDR2 FYNNEI. The length of the CDR3 is 11 residues. Deletions cut 7 bases from V and 4 bases from J, with 8 bases between. The CDR3 spells CASTTAYEQYF. The CDR3 DNA is TGTGCCAGCACAACAGCATACGAGCAGTACTTC.

CDR3 nucleotides: TGCGCCAGCAGCCAAGATAGGGGACAGGGGTTTGAGCAGTTCTTC. This codes for CASSQDRGQGFEQFF. This chain connects TRBV4-1 to TRBJ2-1; 10 bases line up with TRBD1. The CDR3 runs 15 residues. The germline V gene has CDR1 MGHRA and CDR2 YSYEKL. V lost 0 bases to trimming and J lost 9 bases; unmatched junction nucleotides: 5.

This clone has a single count. The genes are TRBV5-4 and TRBJ1-3; D is unclear. V was trimmed by 0 bases and J by 0 bases, leaving 7 bases between them. The CDR3 sequence is 15 residues long. CDR1 and CDR2 from the germline V gene are SGHNT and YYREEE (reference sequence). The CDR3 DNA follows: TGTGCCAGCAGCTTGGACAGTTTCTCTGGAAACACCATATATTTT. Amino acid sequence: CASSLDSFSGNTIYF. The variable domain in full, with the rest retrieved from reference TRBV5-4 and TRBJ1-3, is ETGVTQSPTHLIKTRGQQVTLRCSSQSGHNTVSWYQQALGQGPQFIFQYYREEENGRGNFPPRFSGLQFPNYSSELNVNALELDDSALYLCASSLDSFSGNTIYFGEGSWLTVV.

The chain couples TRBV27 to TRBJ2-5; 8 nucleotides agree with TRBD2. Germline V gene lookup returns CDR1 MNHEY and CDR2 SMNVEV (reference sequence). This CDR3 is 16 amino acids long. V shed 4 bases, J shed 5 bases, and the junction held 12 bases outside the gene matches. The CDR3 DNA sequence: TGTGCCAGCAGTTCCGGGGGTAGCGGGGTTAGGGAGACCCAGTACTTC. This translates into CASSSGGSGVRETQYF.

V and J are TRBV6-5 and TRBJ2-2; a weak D match, TRBD1 (5 bases). V lost 5 bases to trimming and J lost 0 bases, with 7 bases between them. In germline, CDR1 is MNHEY, CDR2 SVGAGI. This CDR3 spans 14 amino acids. CDR3 bases: TGTGCCAGCAGTCAAGGGGCGAACACCGGGGAGCTGTTTTTT. Protein: CASSQGANTGELFF.

The chain links TRBV6-1 to TRBJ2-7, with 8 bases aligning to TRBD2. Trimming cost V 3 bases and J 0 bases; bases outside gene matches: 4. Per germline, CDR1 MNHNS and CDR2 SASEGT. The CDR3 consists of 15 residues. CDR3 coding DNA: TGTGCCAGCAGTGAGTCGCGGGGGGCCTCCTACGAGCAGTACTTC. Translated, it gives CASSESRGASYEQYF.

This clone came up once. The gene calls are TRBV13 and TRBJ2-1; the D gene is possibly TRBD2 (8 bases). Germline V gene data show CDR1 as PRHDT and CDR2 as FYEKMQ (reference sequence). The V end was cut by 5 bases, the J end by 14 bases, with 28 bases between. This CDR3 region has 16 residues. CDR3 loop: CASSPFSPGGGRQKFF. CDR3 DNA: TGTGCCAGCAGCCCCTTTAGCCCGGGAGGGGGCCGCCAAAAGTTCTTC.

This chain links TRBV5-4 with TRBJ2-5, with 8 bases aligning to TRBD2. The V and J ends lost 4 bases and 2 bases, in that order; junction bases with no gene match: 7. The CDR3 extends over 15 amino acids. Germline V gives CDR1 SGHNT, CDR2 YYREEE (reference sequence). CDR3 loop: CASSLPAGGQETQYF. Here the CDR3 DNA reads TGTGCCAGCAGCCTGCCCGCGGGGGGACAAGAGACCCAGTACTTC.

V gene TRBV7-8 combines with J gene TRBJ1-5; D unclear. The CDR3 covers 15 residues. V lost 5 bases and J lost 6, with 17 bases in between. Germline assignment: CDR1 SGHVS and CDR2 FQNEAQ. In DNA form, the CDR3 reads TGTGCCAGCAGCAACGGTCTGGCACCGGGTCAGCCCCAGCATTTT. Amino acids: CASSNGLAPGQPQHF.